This TCR beta chain appears in the sequencing data of a study of T cells in Graves' hyperthyroidism and ophthalmopathy. Findings and caveats of the study: Most clonotypes expanded in thyroid above 0.001 were likewise present in blood. For ophthalmopathy, model prediction preceded onset by a median approximately 6 months.

This clonotype was observed many times. The antigen is unknown. The trim removed 5 bases at V and 5 bases at J, leaving 6 bases unmatched. The CDR3 extends over 14 amino acids. Germline CDR1 and CDR2: SEHNR and FQNEAQ (reference sequence). Amplified TCR beta CDR3 regions derived from RNA transcripts. A first-round RT-PCR of the TCR CDR3 used the HTBI primer set. One entry per CDR3 protein results from TCRdb running MiXCR on the multiplex PCR reads. The top ten clones hold roughly 52% of a sample with 300,000 to 400,000 distinct CDR3 sequences, over 20% of them seen once. Exclusion criteria comprised uncontrolled infection, other autoimmune disease, pregnancy or lactation. Orbital computed tomography and thyroid ultrasound, together with serum TRAb and thyroxine and clinical symptoms, were used for diagnoses.

V usage is TRBV7-9 and J usage is TRBJ2-3, with 8 nucleotides matching TRBD2. Sample: blood. The receptor was isolated from a woman aged 45-65 years with Graves' hyperthyroidism. CDR3 amino acids: CASSRAGAGDTQYF. As DNA, the CDR3 is TGTGCCAGCAGCCGAGCGGGAGCTGGAGATACGCAGTATTTT.